The clone carrying this T cell receptor (beta chain) was found once. The source of the sample is a study of blood T cell repertoires in COVID-19. Study context: The origin of the acute and convalescent COVID-19 samples was the United States, Italy and Spain. T cells, B-cell-depleted T cells, or PBMCs supplied cDNA or gDNA.

As handled by the study authors: Researchers report that nucleated cell counts were estimated from reference gene primer amplification. Here immunoSEQ multiplex PCR was the method, and the copy in TCRdb shows in-frame clones only, minus some. V, J and clone size reflect that table, while D and trimming were determined from the DNA. This table holds about 110,000 clones, roughly nine tenths found once. Germline V lookup: CDR1 MNHEY, CDR2 SVGAGI. This CDR3 region has 13 residues. Trimming shortened V by 7 bases and J by 0 bases, and 8 bases separated the two germline ends. Sequences were obtained from peripheral blood. The chain carries TRBV6-5 and TRBJ2-3; maybe TRBD1 (6 bases). The clonotype comes from a woman older than 75 with acute or convalescent COVID-19. CDR3 in DNA: TGTGCCAGCAACGGACAGAGCACAGATACGCAGTATTTT. Translated, it gives CASNGQSTDTQYF.